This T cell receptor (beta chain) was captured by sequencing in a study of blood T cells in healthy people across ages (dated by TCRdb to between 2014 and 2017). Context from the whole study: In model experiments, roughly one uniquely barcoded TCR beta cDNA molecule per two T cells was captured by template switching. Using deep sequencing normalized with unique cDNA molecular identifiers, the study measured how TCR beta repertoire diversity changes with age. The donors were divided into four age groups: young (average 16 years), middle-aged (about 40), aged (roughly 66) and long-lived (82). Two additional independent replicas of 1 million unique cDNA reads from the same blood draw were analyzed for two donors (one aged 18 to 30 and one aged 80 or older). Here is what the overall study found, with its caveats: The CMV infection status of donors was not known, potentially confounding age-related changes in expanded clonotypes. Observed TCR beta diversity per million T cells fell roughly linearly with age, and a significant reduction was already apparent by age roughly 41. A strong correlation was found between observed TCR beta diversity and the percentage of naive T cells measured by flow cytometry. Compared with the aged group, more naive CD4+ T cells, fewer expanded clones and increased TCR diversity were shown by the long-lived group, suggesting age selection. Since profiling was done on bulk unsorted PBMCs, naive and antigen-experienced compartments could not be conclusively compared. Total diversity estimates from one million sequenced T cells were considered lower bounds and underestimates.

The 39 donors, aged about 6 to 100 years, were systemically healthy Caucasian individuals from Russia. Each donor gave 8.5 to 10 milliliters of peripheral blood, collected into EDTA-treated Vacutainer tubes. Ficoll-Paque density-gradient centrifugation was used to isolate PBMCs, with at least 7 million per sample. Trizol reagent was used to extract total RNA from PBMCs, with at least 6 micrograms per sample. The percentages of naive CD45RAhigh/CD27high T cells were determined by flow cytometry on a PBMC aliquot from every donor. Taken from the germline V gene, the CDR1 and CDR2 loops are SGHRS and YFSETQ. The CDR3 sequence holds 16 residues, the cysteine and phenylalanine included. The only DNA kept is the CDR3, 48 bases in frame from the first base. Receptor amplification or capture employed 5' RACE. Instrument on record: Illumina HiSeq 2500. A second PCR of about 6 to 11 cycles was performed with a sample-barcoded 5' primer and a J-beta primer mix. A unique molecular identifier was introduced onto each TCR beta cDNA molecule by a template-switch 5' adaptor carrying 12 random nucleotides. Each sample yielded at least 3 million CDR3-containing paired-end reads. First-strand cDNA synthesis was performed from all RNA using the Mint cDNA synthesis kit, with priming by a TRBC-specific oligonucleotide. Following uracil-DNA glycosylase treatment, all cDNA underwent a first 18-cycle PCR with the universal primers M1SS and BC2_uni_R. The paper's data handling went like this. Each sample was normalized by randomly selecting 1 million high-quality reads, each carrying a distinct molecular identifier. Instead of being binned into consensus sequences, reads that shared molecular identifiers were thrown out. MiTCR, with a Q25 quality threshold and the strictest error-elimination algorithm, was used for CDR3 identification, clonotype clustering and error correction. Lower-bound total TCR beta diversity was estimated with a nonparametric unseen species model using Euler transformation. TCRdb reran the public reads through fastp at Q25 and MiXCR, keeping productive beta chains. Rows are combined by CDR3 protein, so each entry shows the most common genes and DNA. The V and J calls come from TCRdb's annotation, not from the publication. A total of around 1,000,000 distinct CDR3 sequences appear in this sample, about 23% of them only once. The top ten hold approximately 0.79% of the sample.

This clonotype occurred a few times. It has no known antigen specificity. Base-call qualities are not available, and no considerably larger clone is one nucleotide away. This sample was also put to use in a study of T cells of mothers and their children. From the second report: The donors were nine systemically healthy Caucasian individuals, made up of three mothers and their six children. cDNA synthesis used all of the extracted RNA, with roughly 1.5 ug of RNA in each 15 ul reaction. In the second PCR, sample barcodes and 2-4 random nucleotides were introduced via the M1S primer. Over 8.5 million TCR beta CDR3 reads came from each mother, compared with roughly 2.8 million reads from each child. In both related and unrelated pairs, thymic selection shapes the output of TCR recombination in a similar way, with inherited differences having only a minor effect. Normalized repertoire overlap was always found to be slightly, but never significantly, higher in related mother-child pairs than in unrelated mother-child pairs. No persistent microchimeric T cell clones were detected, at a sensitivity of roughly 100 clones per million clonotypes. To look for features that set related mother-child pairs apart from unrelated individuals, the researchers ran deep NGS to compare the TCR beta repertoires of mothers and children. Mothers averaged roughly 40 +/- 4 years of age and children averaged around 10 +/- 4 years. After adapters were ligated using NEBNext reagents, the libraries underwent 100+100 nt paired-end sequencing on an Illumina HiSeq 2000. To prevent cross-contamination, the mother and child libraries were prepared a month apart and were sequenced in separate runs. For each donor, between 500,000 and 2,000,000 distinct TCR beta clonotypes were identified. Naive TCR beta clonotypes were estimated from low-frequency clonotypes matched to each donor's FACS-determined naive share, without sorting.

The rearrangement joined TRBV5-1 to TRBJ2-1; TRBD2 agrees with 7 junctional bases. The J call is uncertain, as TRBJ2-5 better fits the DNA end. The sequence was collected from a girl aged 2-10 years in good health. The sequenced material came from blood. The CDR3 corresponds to CASSLRAGTARETQYF. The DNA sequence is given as TGCGCCAGCAGCTTACGAGCGGGGACCGCCCGAGAGACCCAGTACTTC.